Each of the 18 T cell receptor beta chains below was sequenced from the same sample in a study of read filtering for tumor transcriptome and immune sequencing. This library used roughly 400 ng RNA and molecular barcoded adaptors spanning alpha/delta and beta/gamma chains. TCRdb re-analysed the reads in MiXCR, keeping a single row per CDR3 protein. Counted here are 130,000 or so distinct CDR3 sequences, about 13% occurring once; the ten biggest clones make up 7.5% to 9.5%. Sequencing was performed on a population of CD138-negative cells sorted from bone marrow. These receptor sequences come from a donor at least 40 years old with multiple myeloma.

This clonotype was seen a handful of times. The chain has TRBV4-1 and TRBJ1-2, with D unclear. With 3 bases removed from V and 5 bases from J, the gap between germline ends came to 13 bases. Germline loops: CDR1 MGHRA, CDR2 YSYEKL. The CDR3 is made up of 14 amino acids. The DNA for the CDR3 is TGCGCCAGCAGCCAGATGACAAGGTCGTATGGCTACACCTTC. Its translation is CASSQMTRSYGYTF.

Ten or more counts support this clonotype. The chain recombines TRBV5-5 with TRBJ1-4; D gene unclear. CDR1 is SGHKS, CDR2 YYEKEE, per germline (reference sequence). Deletions cut 2 bases from V and 0 bases from J, with 5 bases between. The CDR3 sequence is 14 residues long. The CDR3 sequence: CASSLRTTNEKLFF. CDR3 DNA: TGTGCCAGCAGCTTACGAACAACTAATGAAAAACTGTTTTTT.

This clonotype has ten or more counts. The gene calls are TRBV6-2 or TRBV6-3 and TRBJ2-1; TRBD2 matches at 8 bases. CDR1 and CDR2 from the germline V gene are MNHEY and SVGEGT. CDR3 length equals 16 residues. V gave up 4 bases and J gave up 4 bases; unmatched junction bases: 9. The CDR3 protein is CASSSISGNRYNEQFF. The CDR3 nucleotides are TGTGCCAGCAGTTCGATTAGCGGGAACCGATACAATGAGCAGTTCTTC.

This clonotype was observed at least ten times. The chain has TRBV29-1 and TRBJ2-7; possibly TRBD2 for D (6 bases). V lost 6 bases and J 5 bases, leaving 20 bases between the germline ends. The CDR3 contains 14 residues. In germline, CDR1 is SQVTM, CDR2 ANQGSEA. CDR3 amino acids: CSVTHHSGGDEQYF. The CDR3, as DNA: TGCAGCGTCACCCATCACTCCGGCGGGGACGAGCAGTACTTC.

Regarding this clonotype: Being one base from a much bigger clone, this may be a read error. The rearrangement joins TRBV30 to TRBJ1-1, with D perhaps TRBD1 (5 bases). This CDR3 has 14 amino acids. Trimming stripped 0 bases from V and 7 bases from J, with 15 bases between. The germline V gene encodes CDR1 GTSNPN and CDR2 SVGIG (reference sequence). CDR3 region: CAWSVPPGQLEAFF. DNA for the CDR3: TGTGCCTGGAGTGTTCCGCCGGGGCAACTTGAAGCTTTCTTT.

In its sample, this clonotype was seen many times. The J gene is TRBJ2-1, the V gene TRBV11-1; D not certain. CDR1 SGHAT and CDR2 FQDESV come from the germline V gene (reference sequence). Trimming pared 0 bases from V and 2 bases from J, leaving 11 bases between. This CDR3 is 16 amino acids long. The CDR3 sequence is CASSLAAGQPYNEQFF. The CDR3 bases are TGTGCCAGCAGCTTAGCGGCCGGTCAGCCCTACAATGAGCAGTTCTTC.

Concerning this clonotype itself: The missing conserved phenylalanine or tryptophan at the end of this CDR3 makes a read error likely. The limits of the CDR3 on the DNA are not certain, so only TCRdb's listed CDR3 is given. This sequence joins TRBV10-3 and TRBJ2-1; the table's D call, TRBD1, has no DNA check behind it. Looked up from germline, CDR1 is ENHRY and CDR2 is SYGVKD. The CDR3 spans 13 residues, counting both ends. CDR3 sequence: CAITGGSYNEQIS.

This clonotype was observed a handful of times. The chain is built from TRBV11-1 and TRBJ2-1; possible D gene TRBD1, 6 bases. The V gene's germline CDR1 is SGHAT and CDR2 FQDESV (reference sequence). The CDR3 covers 16 residues. V lost 2 bases and J lost 3, with 14 bases in between. Here the CDR3 reads CASSLWGLAGYNEQFF. CDR3 in DNA: TGTGCCAGCAGCTTATGGGGGCTAGCTGGCTACAATGAGCAGTTCTTC. Based on the CDR3 plus reference TRBV11-1 and TRBJ2-1, the full variable domain is EAEVAQSPRYKITEKSQAVAFWCDPISGHATLYWYRQILGQGPELLVQFQDESVVDDSQLPKDRFSAERLKGVDSTLKIQPAELGDSAMYLCASSLWGLAGYNEQFFGPGTRLTVL.

This clonotype was detected many times. The genes are TRBV7-3 and TRBJ2-5; TRBD1 matches at 8 bases. CDR1 is SGHTA, CDR2 FQGTGA, per germline. The CDR3 length is 16 residues. V lost 0 bases and J lost 4; bases outside the gene matches: 7. The CDR3: CASSLTRTGIRETQYF. The CDR3 DNA follows: TGTGCCAGCAGCTTAACACGGACAGGGATTCGAGAGACCCAGTACTTC. Filled out from reference TRBV7-3 and TRBJ2-5, the complete variable domain reads GAGVSQTPSNKVTEKGKYVELRCDPISGHTALYWYRQSLGQGPEFLIYFQGTGAADDSGLPNDRFFAVRPEGSVSTLKIQRTERGDSAVYLCASSLTRTGIRETQYFGPGTRLLVL.

This clonotype came up many times. The chain recombines TRBV15 with TRBJ2-1; TRBD2 matches 9 bases. V lost 0 bases to trimming and J lost 8 bases; unmatched junction nucleotides: 5. Germline lookup yields CDR1 LNHNV and CDR2 YYDKDF (reference sequence). CDR3 size: 15 residues. For the CDR3, the DNA is TGTGCCACCAGCAGAGAAGCGGGAGGCCGAGATGAGCAGTTCTTC. It codes for CATSREAGGRDEQFF.

Ten or more counts support this clonotype. This sequence joins TRBV29-1 and TRBJ1-1; D may be TRBD1 (5 bases). The CDR3 has 11 amino acids. Looked up from germline, CDR1 is SQVTM and CDR2 is ANQGSEA. V was shortened by 4 bases and J by 6 bases, with 9 bases between the two germline ends. The CDR3 protein is CSVASGSEAFF. The CDR3 bases are TGCAGCGTTGCCTCAGGGTCTGAAGCTTTCTTT.

The table lists this clonotype with many counts. The chain recombines TRBV12-3 or TRBV12-4 with TRBJ1-1; no clear D gene. The CDR3 totals 13 residues. V gave up 5 bases and J gave up 1 base, with 8 bases separating them. CDR3 DNA: TGTGCCAGCAGTCGTAGCGGGAACACTGAAGCTTTCTTT. Translation gives CASSRSGNTEAFF.

This clonotype was detected ten times or more. The CDR3 DNA follows: TGTGCCAGCAGCCCGGTTATGGGGGCTGAAGCTTTCTTT. This sequence encodes CASSPVMGAEAFF. The chain uses TRBV7-9 and TRBJ1-1; D possibly corresponds to TRBD1 (5 bases). This CDR3 has 13 amino acids. Germline CDR1 and CDR2: SEHNR and FQNEAQ (reference sequence). V was cut by 5 bases and J by 6 bases, with 13 bases left in between.

Ten or more counts support this clonotype. At one end, the junction sequence differs from germline, possibly due to a read error. V is TRBV6-2 or TRBV6-3 and J is TRBJ2-1; D is undetermined. Germline CDR1 MNHEY, CDR2 SVGEGT. The CDR3 loop spans 14 amino acids. The CDR3 DNA follows: TGTGCCAGCAGTTACTCGCAGATTACTATTGAGGAGTTCTTC. Encoded protein: CASSYSQITIEEFF.

As to this clonotype: The missing conserved phenylalanine or tryptophan at the end of this CDR3 makes a read error likely. The V gene is TRBV7-9, the J gene TRBJ2-1; D not certain. CDR1 and CDR2 from the germline V gene are SEHNR and FQNEAQ (reference sequence). V lost 7 bases, J lost 7 bases, and 8 bases lay in between. The CDR3 is 11 residues long. The CDR3 here is CASTVDNEQFS. For the CDR3, the DNA is TGTGCCAGCACAGTAGATAATGAGCAGTTCTCC.

This clonotype has ten or more counts. The V call is TRBV29-1, the J call TRBJ2-1, with TRBD2 identical over 16 bases. J lost 2 bases, V lost 4 bases, and 2 bases had no gene match. The germline V gene encodes CDR1 SQVTM and CDR2 ANQGSEA. This CDR3 region has 16 residues. CDR3 in DNA: TGCAGCGTTGCCGGGACTAGCGGGAGGGCCTACAATGAGCAGTTCTTC. The encoded protein is CSVAGTSGRAYNEQFF.

The V and J genes are TRBV7-3 and TRBJ2-7, with D maybe TRBD1 (6 bases). Germline V gives CDR1 SGHTA, CDR2 FQGTGA. V was cut by 4 bases and J by 7 bases, with 23 bases left in between. This CDR3 region has 16 residues. CDR3 coding DNA: TGTGCCAGCAGCTCAGGGATGGGCAGGGGATTTCGGGAGCAGTACTTC. This encodes CASSSGMGRGFREQYF.

In the case of this clonotype: A read error may explain this, as a much larger clone is one base away. The chain employs TRBV6-2 or TRBV6-3 and TRBJ2-2; TRBD2 is a possible D gene (6 bases). CDR1 MNHEY and CDR2 SVGEGT come from the germline V gene. The CDR3 is made up of 15 amino acids. The CDR3 spells CASSPREWGTGKLFF. As DNA, the CDR3 is TGTGCCAGCAGCCCCCGGGAGTGGGGCACCGGGAAGCTGTTTTTT.